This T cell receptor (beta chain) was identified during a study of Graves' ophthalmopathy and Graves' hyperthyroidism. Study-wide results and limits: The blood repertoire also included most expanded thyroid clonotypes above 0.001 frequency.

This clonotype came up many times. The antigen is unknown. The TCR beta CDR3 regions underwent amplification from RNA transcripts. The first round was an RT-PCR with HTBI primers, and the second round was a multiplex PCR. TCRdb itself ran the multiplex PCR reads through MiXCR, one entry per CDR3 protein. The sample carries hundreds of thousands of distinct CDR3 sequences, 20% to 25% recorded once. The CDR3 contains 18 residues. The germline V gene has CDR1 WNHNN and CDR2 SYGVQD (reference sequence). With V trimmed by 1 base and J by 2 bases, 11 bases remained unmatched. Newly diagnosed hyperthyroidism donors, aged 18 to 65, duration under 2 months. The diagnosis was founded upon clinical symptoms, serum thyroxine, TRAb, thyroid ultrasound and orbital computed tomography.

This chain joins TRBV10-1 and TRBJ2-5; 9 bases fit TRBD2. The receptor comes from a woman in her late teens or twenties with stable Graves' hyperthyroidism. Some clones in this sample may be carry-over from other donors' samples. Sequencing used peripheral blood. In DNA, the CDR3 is TGCGCCAGCAGTGAGTGGGCTAGCGGGGACCTCGGTCAAGAGACCCAGTACTTC. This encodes CASSEWASGDLGQETQYF.